What follows describes a single T cell receptor beta chain. The assay was immunoSEQ multiplex PCR, and TCRdb's table has in-frame clones only and misses some. The sample shows about 260,000 clones, around 80% of them seen only once. V lost 1 base and J lost 4, with 17 bases in between. This CDR3 is 16 amino acids long. Germline V CDR1 and CDR2: SGHDT, YYEEEE. These data come from a study of blood T cell repertoires in COVID-19. Sequencing was done on a sample of PBMCs or T cells enriched from blood (not recorded which). This sequence originates from a young man with acute COVID-19. The chain links TRBV5-6 to TRBJ1-1, with D possibly being TRBD1 (6 bases). The CDR3 spells CASSLWQGRGATEAFF. The CDR3 DNA sequence: TGTGCCAGCAGCTTGTGGCAAGGTCGGGGGGCCACTGAAGCTTTCTTT.